The 10 T cell receptor beta chains given below trace back to one sample, sequenced in a study of OX40 agonist ivuxolimab in advanced cancers. The protocol was immunoSEQ multiplex PCR, while the TCRdb copy is restricted to in-frame clones and leaves out a portion. The repertoire holds 60,000 to 75,000 clones, with 91% as singletons. The sample consisted of CD4+ or CD8+ T cells sorted from blood, taken in a trial of the OX40 agonist ivuxolimab. All receptors derive from an adult with an advanced solid tumor such as melanoma, head and neck, liver or kidney cancer.

This clone occurred once. The chain uses TRBV7-9 and TRBJ2-3, with 12 nucleotides matching TRBD2. CDR1 and CDR2 (germline): SEHNR, FQNEAQ (reference sequence). This CDR3 comprises 16 residues. V lost 3 bases and J lost 0; bases outside the gene matches: 1. CDR3: CASSFGLAGSTDTQYF. CDR3 sequence (DNA): TGTGCCAGCAGCTTCGGACTAGCGGGGAGCACAGATACGCAGTATTTT.

This clone appeared a single time. The chain carries TRBV27 and TRBJ2-1; 12 bases map to TRBD1. CDR1 and CDR2 from the germline V gene are MNHEY and SMNVEV (reference sequence). Unmatched junction bases numbered 12, after V lost 3 bases and J lost 9 bases. This CDR3 has 17 amino acids. CDR3 coding DNA: TGTGCCAGCAGTTTTCCCGGGACAGGGGGCGCAATGGGTGAGCAGTTCTTC. It is translated as CASSFPGTGGAMGEQFF.

This clone was recorded only once. V is TRBV4-1 and J is TRBJ2-1; 10 bases map to TRBD2. J was trimmed by 6 bases and V by 0 bases; bases with no gene match: 8. This CDR3 spans 17 amino acids. In germline, CDR1 is MGHRA, CDR2 YSYEKL. The CDR3 sequence is CASSQEATSGTPNEQFF. For the CDR3, the DNA is TGCGCCAGCAGCCAAGAGGCTACTAGCGGGACCCCCAATGAGCAGTTCTTC.

The chain uses TRBV5-8 and TRBJ2-3; D not resolved. CDR1 and CDR2 (germline): SGHTS, YDEGEE. This CDR3 is built from 13 residues. With 1 base removed from V and 3 bases from J, the gap between germline ends came to 6 bases. CDR3 protein: CASSLLGTDTQYF. The CDR3 DNA reads TGTGCCAGCAGCTTGCTTGGGACAGATACGCAGTATTTT.

The rearrangement joins TRBV28 to TRBJ2-3; 10 bases map to TRBD2. CDR1 and CDR2 (germline): MDHEN, SYDVKM. This CDR3 is built from 15 residues. The V gene end was trimmed by 5 bases and the J gene end by 4 bases; junction bases not matched to a gene: 6. CDR3 region: CASSPQLAGADTQYF. The CDR3 DNA reads as TGTGCCAGCAGTCCCCAGCTAGCGGGAGCAGATACGCAGTATTTT.

The chain combines TRBV9 with TRBJ2-2, with 10 bases identical to TRBD2. The ends lost 0 bases at V and 3 bases at J; junction bases unmatched: 2. The CDR3 consists of 16 residues. Germline V gives CDR1 SGDLS, CDR2 YYNGEE. The CDR3 DNA sequence: TGTGCCAGCAGCGTAGCTCTAGCGGGAGACACCGGGGAGCTGTTTTTT. Amino acids: CASSVALAGDTGELFF.

This sequence joins TRBV7-2 and TRBJ1-5; 7 bases fit TRBD1. Per the germline V gene, CDR1 is SGHTA and CDR2 is FQGNSA. V shed 4 bases and J 3 bases; nucleotides not matched to a gene: 3. This CDR3 contains 14 residues. The CDR3 sequence is CASSYDRDNQPQHF. DNA for the CDR3: TGTGCCAGCAGCTACGACAGGGACAATCAGCCCCAGCATTTT.

Here the CDR3 reads CASRTPTSGVNEQFF. CDR3 bases: TGTGCCAGCCGAACCCCGACTAGCGGGGTCAATGAGCAGTTCTTC. This chain connects TRBV11-1 to TRBJ2-1; 11 bases line up with TRBD2. The CDR3 contains 15 residues. Trimming removed 8 bases from V and 6 bases from J; junction bases left unmatched: 9. Germline CDR1 and CDR2: SGHAT and FQDESV (reference sequence). The full variable domain, its missing parts supplied by reference TRBV11-1 and TRBJ2-1, is EAEVAQSPRYKITEKSQAVAFWCDPISGHATLYWYRQILGQGPELLVQFQDESVVDDSQLPKDRFSAERLKGVDSTLKIQPAELGDSAMYLCASRTPTSGVNEQFFGPGTRLTVL.

This chain links TRBV6-5 with TRBJ1-2; tentative D call: TRBD1 (6 bases). The germline V and J ends were trimmed by 6 bases and 3 bases, with 11 bases remaining between them. CDR3 length equals 13 residues. Germline V gene sequence: CDR1 MNHEY, CDR2 SVGAGI. The CDR3 reads CASSPSGDYGYTF. DNA for the CDR3: TGTGCCAGCAGCCCCTCAGGGGACTATGGCTACACCTTC.

This chain links TRBV28 with TRBJ2-7; D is uncertain. CDR3 size: 12 residues. V lost 6 bases and J 3 bases, leaving 9 bases between the germline ends. Germline V gene lookup returns CDR1 MDHEN and CDR2 SYDVKM. CDR3 DNA: TGTGCCAGCAGCACCCCGAACTACGAGCAGTACTTC. It is translated as CASSTPNYEQYF.